The clone carrying this T cell receptor (beta chain) was seen a few times. Its cognate antigen is unknown. This sample stems from a study of T-cell memory formation after mild COVID-19. Study-level findings and limits: Pre-infection memory held some responding clones, suggesting pre-existing cross-reactive T cells responded. While clones contracting from day 15 to 85 were balanced between CD4 and CD8, later expanders leaned CD4+.

Germline values: CDR1 SGHRS, CDR2 YFSETQ. V shed 0 bases, J shed 6 bases, and the junction held 4 bases outside the gene matches. The CDR3 is 14 amino acids. TCRdb called the 5' RACE reads again in MiXCR, with one record for every CDR3 protein. The sample yields 350,000 to 500,000 distinct CDR3 sequences, under 20% seen once. The sample comprised PBMCs or a T cell subset sorted from them (not recorded which). This sequence was found in a man between 18 and 29 years old who had mild COVID-19 (a few samples of this study predate the infection). Cell type and time point are not known. The chain links TRBV5-1 to TRBJ1-2; 8 bases map to TRBD1. CDR3 DNA sequence: TGCGCCAGCAGCTTGGTGACAGGGGAGAATGGCTACACCTTC. This codes for CASSLVTGENGYTF.